These 18 T cell receptor beta chains came from one sample sequenced in a study of T cell repertoires in cytomegalovirus infection. Via MiXCR, TCRdb re-called the reads, giving one row per CDR3 protein. The sample yields about 130,000 distinct CDR3 sequences, 32% seen once. What these receptors recognize is not known. Source: CD8+ T cells from cultured PBMCs, taken from culture after CMV antigen stimulation. The receptors originated from a human donor in good health (CMV status not recorded). Some clones in this sample may be carry-over from other donors' samples.

The chain joins TRBV15 to TRBJ1-3; 8 nucleotides align to TRBD1. CDR1 and CDR2 (germline): LNHNV, YYDKDF (reference sequence). The J segment lost 3 bases and the V segment lost 3 bases, leaving 1 base of the junction unmatched. This CDR3 is 14 amino acids long. For the CDR3, the DNA is TGTGCCACCAGCAGCGACAGGGGTGGAAACACCATATATTTT. It is translated as CATSSDRGGNTIYF.

The chain links TRBV4-3 to TRBJ2-2; D is undetermined. V gave up 0 bases and J gave up 2 bases, with 1 base separating them. This CDR3 is 13 amino acids long. CDR1 is LGHNA, CDR2 YSLEER, per germline. The CDR3 loop reads CASSQENTGELFF. The DNA for the CDR3 is TGCGCCAGCAGCCAAGAAAACACCGGGGAGCTGTTTTTT.

This clonotype was seen a few times. The chain carries TRBV7-9 and TRBJ2-5, with 9 bases aligning to TRBD2. V trimming: 2 bases; J trimming: 4 bases; junction bases outside the gene matches: 14. CDR3 length: 18 amino acids. CDR1 is SEHNR and CDR2 is FQNEAQ in the germline V gene (reference sequence). This chain's CDR3 is CASSLPLSTAGGLETQYF. The CDR3 nucleotides are TGTGCCAGCAGCTTACCCCTCTCTACAGCGGGGGGTTTAGAGACCCAGTACTTC.

The chain combines TRBV3-1 with TRBJ2-3; possible D gene TRBD2, 5 bases. The V gene lost 3 bases and the J gene lost 0 bases, with 13 bases spanning the gap. This CDR3 is built from 16 residues. Germline-derived CDR1 and CDR2 are LGHDT and YNNKEL (reference sequence). Here the CDR3 DNA reads TGTGCCAGCAGCCACTCCACACGGGGTAGCACAGATACGCAGTATTTT. This gives the protein CASSHSTRGSTDTQYF.

In its sample, this clonotype was seen a few times. The chain couples TRBV4-1 to TRBJ1-1; maybe TRBD1 (6 bases). This CDR3 has 14 amino acids. The V gene lost 2 bases and the J gene lost 5 bases, with 12 bases spanning the gap. Germline CDR1 is MGHRA and CDR2 is YSYEKL. The DNA of the CDR3 is TGCGCCAGCAGCCAATTGCCGGGGGCGACTGAAGCTTTCTTT. This codes for CASSQLPGATEAFF.

This clonotype has just a few counts. The chain is built from TRBV12-3 or TRBV12-4 and TRBJ2-1, with D possibly matching TRBD2 (6 bases). The CDR3 has 11 amino acids. The V end lost 6 bases, the J end lost 9 bases, and 9 bases lay between the germline ends. The CDR3 loop is CASSPGVEQFF. CDR3 DNA sequence: TGTGCCAGCAGCCCGGGGGTTGAGCAGTTCTTC.

This clonotype has only a few counts. The V and J genes are TRBV12-3 or TRBV12-4 and TRBJ2-2, with D possibly being TRBD1 (6 bases). The CDR3 has 15 amino acids. Trimming removed 5 bases from V and 6 bases from J, with 16 bases in between. The CDR3 region is CASSRRGMEPGELFF. In nucleotides, the CDR3 is TGTGCCAGCAGTCGCAGGGGAATGGAGCCCGGGGAGCTGTTTTTT.

This clonotype was seen many times. The chain carries TRBV7-2 and TRBJ1-2; maybe TRBD1 (5 bases). There are 15 residues in the CDR3. V was clipped by 4 bases and J by 3 bases, with 15 bases between them. Germline values: CDR1 SGHTA, CDR2 FQGNSA. In nucleotides, the CDR3 is TGTGCCAGCAGCTCCCGGTCAGGGCCCTACTATGGCTACACCTTC. This encodes CASSSRSGPYYGYTF.

The chain employs TRBV29-1 and TRBJ1-2; no clear D gene. Between the trimmed V and J ends, which lost 8 bases and 3 bases, there was a span of 16 bases. From germline, CDR1 is SQVTM and CDR2 ANQGSEA. The CDR3 has 13 amino acids. CDR3 in amino acids: CSIHRSSHYGYTF. CDR3 sequence (DNA): TGCAGCATACATAGGTCCTCACACTATGGCTACACCTTC.

This clonotype turned up a few times. V gene TRBV6-2 or TRBV6-3 combines with J gene TRBJ1-6; no definite D call. Germline CDR1 MNHEY, CDR2 SVGEGT. The germline V and J ends were trimmed by 7 bases and 0 bases, with 10 bases remaining between them. CDR3 size: 15 residues. The CDR3 DNA reads as TGTGCCAGCAAGGATCTGAGCTCCTATAATTCACCCCTCCACTTT. Translation gives CASKDLSSYNSPLHF.

This chain joins TRBV7-2 and TRBJ1-3, with D maybe TRBD1 (5 bases). CDR3 length: 13 residues. V dropped 5 bases and J dropped 6 bases, with 11 bases sitting between them. Germline values: CDR1 SGHTA, CDR2 FQGNSA. The DNA of the CDR3 is TGTGCCAGCAGCCCGGGACTAGAAAACACCATATATTTT. It codes for CASSPGLENTIYF.

The chain couples TRBV3-1 to TRBJ2-7; 8 nucleotides match TRBD2. Trimming at V came to 4 bases and at J to 0 bases, leaving 5 bases not matched to a gene. The germline CDR1 and CDR2 sequences are LGHDT and YNNKEL (reference sequence). The CDR3 length is 15 residues. The CDR3 nucleotides are TGTGCCAGCAGCCCCTTCAGCGGGGGCTCCTACGAGCAGTACTTC. Translation: CASSPFSGGSYEQYF.

Only a few counts were recorded for this clonotype. V is TRBV6-2 or TRBV6-3 and J is TRBJ2-1, with D possibly TRBD1 on 5 matching bases. Trimming took off 3 bases at V and 2 bases at J, with 11 bases between the two ends. CDR1 MNHEY and CDR2 SVGEGT come from the germline V gene. The CDR3 runs to 15 residues. The CDR3 loop reads CASSYEGAPYNEQFF. CDR3 nucleotide sequence: TGTGCCAGCAGTTATGAAGGGGCCCCCTACAATGAGCAGTTCTTC.

J is TRBJ2-5 and V is TRBV11-1; D remains unclear. This CDR3 is built from 16 residues. Germline V gene sequence: CDR1 SGHAT, CDR2 FQDESV (reference sequence). The V and J ends lost 5 bases and 3 bases respectively, with 19 bases between them. The CDR3 DNA reads as TGTGCCAGCAGCCCGCGCGAGCTTTCCTTTAAAGAGACCCAGTACTTC. It yields the protein CASSPRELSFKETQYF.

In this sample, this clonotype turned up a few times. The chain recombines TRBV24-1 with TRBJ1-2; perhaps TRBD1 as D (5 bases). CDR3 size: 17 residues. V gave up 3 bases and J gave up 4 bases, with 20 bases separating them. Germline V gene sequence: CDR1 KGHDR, CDR2 SFDVKD. The CDR3 DNA reads TGTGCCACCAGTGATGGGGGAGGGGCACCTCTATTCTATGGCTACACCTTC. Translating gives CATSDGGGAPLFYGYTF.

The sample holds many counts of this clonotype. This sequence joins TRBV20-1 and TRBJ2-4; D is perhaps TRBD1 (5 bases). Per germline, CDR1 DFQATT and CDR2 SNEGSKA (reference sequence). V was trimmed by 1 base and J by 5 bases, leaving 9 bases between them. The CDR3 runs 13 residues. Here the CDR3 DNA reads TGCAGTGCTAGAGCCACGACAGAAAACATTCAGTACTTC. Amino acids: CSARATTENIQYF.

This clonotype has more than one count but fewer than ten. This chain joins TRBV7-2 and TRBJ2-3; 7 bases line up with TRBD1. V shed 3 bases and J 3 bases; nucleotides not matched to a gene: 6. Germline V gene sequence: CDR1 SGHTA, CDR2 FQGNSA. CDR3 size: 15 residues. The CDR3 region is CASSFRDRATDTQYF. The CDR3 DNA reads as TGTGCCAGCAGCTTCCGTGACAGGGCGACAGATACGCAGTATTTT.

By frequency in the sample, this clonotype is medium-sized. The chain employs TRBV4-3 and TRBJ1-6, with D maybe TRBD1 (5 bases). The CDR3 runs 16 residues. Germline CDR1 LGHNA, CDR2 YSLEER. V shed 0 bases and J shed 10 bases, with 16 bases lying between them. In DNA form, the CDR3 reads TGCGCCAGCAGCCAAGAATATGACAGCGGGGGATCACCCCTCCACTTT. Encoded protein: CASSQEYDSGGSPLHF.